Each of the 21 T cell receptor beta chains below was sequenced from the same sample in a study of identical twins (dated by TCRdb to about 2016). The library was made by 5' RACE. Sequencing was carried out with an Illumina HiSeq 2000. Starting from the raw public reads, TCRdb applied fastp trimming at Q25, assembled clones with MiXCR and retained in-frame beta chains. Every distinct CDR3 protein forms one entry, paired with its most common genes and DNA. This sample lists a few hundred thousand distinct CDR3 sequences; roughly 20% were detected once. 9% to 15% of the sample is held by the ten biggest clonotypes. The sequencing sample was made of naive T cells sorted from blood. In light of the paper, this sample's cell subset or site label describes: cells isolated with a human naive T-cell isolation kit. Receptors originate from a man aged 50 or older in good health.

This clonotype was seen repeatedly, ten times or more. CDR3 sequence: CSARRGQDTQYF. CDR3 sequence (DNA): TGCAGTGCTAGGCGGGGTCAGGATACGCAGTATTTT. V usage is TRBV20-1 and J usage is TRBJ2-3; the D gene is possibly TRBD2 (6 bases). Per the germline V gene, CDR1 is DFQATT and CDR2 is SNEGSKA (reference sequence). This CDR3 has 12 residues. Trimming pared 3 bases from V and 6 bases from J, leaving 10 bases between.

The chain has TRBV19 and TRBJ1-2; D perhaps matches TRBD1 (6 bases). The CDR3 length is 14 residues. V was shortened by 4 bases and J by 4 bases, with 13 bases between the two germline ends. Germline V gene lookup returns CDR1 LNHDA and CDR2 SQIVND (reference sequence). The CDR3 region has the DNA TGTGCCAGTAGTACAGGACAGATCCTCTATGGCTACACCTTC. As protein: CASSTGQILYGYTF.

The chain joins TRBV10-3 to TRBJ2-7; the D is unclear. The CDR3 contains 12 residues. CDR1 ENHRY and CDR2 SYGVKD come from the germline V gene. Between the trimmed V and J ends, which lost 3 bases and 4 bases, there was a span of 7 bases. The CDR3 here is CAISDDLYEQYF. The DNA of the CDR3 is TGTGCCATCAGTGACGACCTTTACGAGCAGTACTTC.

This clonotype was seen more than once but under ten times. V is TRBV29-1 and J is TRBJ2-6; D not certain. The V end lost 3 bases, the J end lost 3 bases, and 6 bases lay between the germline ends. This CDR3 contains 13 residues. Germline V lookup: CDR1 SQVTM, CDR2 ANQGSEA. CDR3 nucleotides: TGCAGCGTTGACGTCGGTGGGGCCAACGTCCTGACTTTC. It encodes CSVDVGGANVLTF.

This rearrangement joins TRBV30 to TRBJ2-5; TRBD1 agrees at 8 bases. Unmatched junction bases numbered 3, after V lost 1 base and J lost 2 bases. CDR1 and CDR2 from the germline V gene are GTSNPN and SVGIG (reference sequence). The CDR3 is 14 amino acids. This CDR3 is CAWSAQGGQETQYF. CDR3 coding DNA: TGTGCCTGGAGTGCACAGGGGGGACAAGAGACCCAGTACTTC.

This clonotype was recorded a few times. The J gene is TRBJ1-1, the V gene TRBV4-3, with D possibly matching TRBD1 (5 bases). Trimming cost V 0 bases and J 1 base, with 9 bases left between them. This CDR3 has 15 amino acids. From germline, CDR1 is LGHNA and CDR2 YSLEER. This chain's CDR3 is CASSQDLGGNTEAFF. The CDR3 coding sequence is TGCGCCAGCAGCCAAGATCTTGGGGGGAACACTGAAGCTTTCTTT.

J is TRBJ1-2 and V is TRBV4-2; TRBD1 is a possible D gene (6 bases). V lost 1 base and J lost 6, with 15 bases in between. Germline V gene lookup returns CDR1 LGHNA and CDR2 YNFKEQ. This CDR3 has 15 amino acids. In DNA, the CDR3 is TGTGCCAGCAGCCAAGTGTTTACAGGGATAAATGGCTACACCTTC. Protein product: CASSQVFTGINGYTF.

A word on this clonotype: A read error is possible here, since a much larger clone lies one base away. V usage is TRBV3-1 and J usage is TRBJ2-1, with D possibly TRBD1 on 5 matching bases. Trimming left V 3 bases short and J 6 bases short, with 12 bases between. The V gene's germline CDR1 is LGHDT and CDR2 YNNKEL (reference sequence). The length of the CDR3 is 14 residues. For the CDR3, the DNA is TGTGCCAGCAGCCATACCGACAGATGCAATGAGCAGTTCTTC. It yields the protein CASSHTDRCNEQFF.

The chain couples TRBV5-1 to TRBJ1-2; 7 bases align to TRBD1. Trimming cost V 0 bases and J 6 bases; bases outside gene matches: 5. CDR3 length: 14 residues. CDR1 and CDR2 from the germline V gene are SGHRS and YFSETQ. DNA for the CDR3: TGCGCCAGCAGCTTGGACACAGGGGAGGATGGCTACACCTTC. Protein product: CASSLDTGEDGYTF.

The table lists this clonotype with a few counts. This sequence joins TRBV6-1 and TRBJ1-1; D not resolved. In germline, CDR1 is MNHNS, CDR2 SASEGT. V was clipped by 0 bases and J by 4 bases, with 9 bases between them. The CDR3 extends over 14 amino acids. The CDR3 nucleotides read TGTGCCAGCAGTGAAGCAGGCTTAGGCACTGAAGCTTTCTTT. Its translation: CASSEAGLGTEAFF.

V is TRBV28 and J is TRBJ2-1; D ambiguous. The CDR3 length is 15 residues. The V gene lost 6 bases and the J gene lost 5 bases, with 17 bases spanning the gap. Germline loops: CDR1 MDHEN, CDR2 SYDVKM. CDR3 nucleotide sequence: TGTGCCAGCAGCCCGAGTCTCCGGCAGGACAATGAGCAGTTCTTC. Protein sequence: CASSPSLRQDNEQFF.

This clonotype was seen ten or more times. The chain carries TRBV29-1 and TRBJ2-7; 8 bases are a match to TRBD2. Per the germline V gene, CDR1 is SQVTM and CDR2 is ANQGSEA. The V gene end was trimmed by 5 bases and the J gene end by 2 bases; junction bases not matched to a gene: 8. The CDR3 runs to 14 residues. The CDR3 loop is CSVSSGSRTYEQYF. The CDR3 coding sequence is TGCAGCGTTTCAAGCGGGAGCCGAACCTACGAGCAGTACTTC.

The chain couples TRBV6-5 to TRBJ2-6, with TRBD1 identical over 8 bases. V trimming: 0 bases; J trimming: 0 bases; junction bases outside the gene matches: 7. Germline V lookup: CDR1 MNHEY, CDR2 SVGAGI. CDR3 length: 19 residues. The CDR3 spells CASSYSRSRGPSGANVLTF. The CDR3, as DNA: TGTGCCAGCAGTTACTCGAGGTCCAGGGGGCCCTCTGGGGCCAACGTCCTGACTTTC.

The rearrangement links TRBV5-1 to TRBJ1-3; 7 bases fit TRBD1. The CDR3 is 15 amino acids. With 4 bases clipped from V and 4 bases from J, the junction kept 8 bases outside the gene matches. Per the germline V gene, CDR1 is SGHRS and CDR2 is YFSETQ. DNA for the CDR3: TGCGCCAGCAGCCCCGGGACAGCGGCAGGAAACACCATATATTTT. As protein: CASSPGTAAGNTIYF.

The chain couples TRBV15 to TRBJ2-1, with 9 bases identical to TRBD1. The CDR3 loop spans 16 amino acids. CDR1 and CDR2 (germline): LNHNV, YYDKDF (reference sequence). After removal of 5 bases from V and 6 bases from J, the junction contained 11 bases not matched to a gene. The CDR3 spells CATSPRQPGQGNEQFF. CDR3 coding DNA: TGTGCCACCAGCCCGCGACAACCGGGACAGGGCAATGAGCAGTTCTTC. The full variable domain, with the rest looked up from reference TRBV15 and TRBJ2-1, is DAMVIQNPRYQVTQFGKPVTLSCSQTLNHNVMYWYQQKSSQAPKLLFHYYDKDFNNEADTPDNFQSRRPNTSFCFLDIRSPGLGDTAMYLCATSPRQPGQGNEQFFGPGTRLTVL.

This clonotype was counted at least ten times. The chain carries TRBV20-1 and TRBJ1-5; no clear D gene. This CDR3 contains 12 residues. Trimming left V 6 bases short and J 6 bases short, with 12 bases between. In germline, CDR1 is DFQATT, CDR2 SNEGSKA (reference sequence). CDR3 coding DNA: TGCAGTGCCCTCGGAGGAGCTCAGCCCCAGCATTTT. Translation gives CSALGGAQPQHF.

The chain is built from TRBV24-1 and TRBJ2-1, with 8 bases aligning to TRBD1. The CDR3 length is 16 residues. Germline V gene data show CDR1 as KGHDR and CDR2 as SFDVKD. V lost 4 bases to trimming and J lost 7 bases; unmatched junction nucleotides: 11. The CDR3 loop is CATSEGARGQENEQFF. CDR3 DNA sequence: TGTGCCACCAGTGAGGGCGCGCGGGGACAGGAGAATGAGCAGTTCTTC.

This clonotype was seen repeatedly, ten times or more. The chain has TRBV5-1 and TRBJ2-5; TRBD1 is a possible D gene (6 bases). Trimming removed 1 base at V and 2 bases at J, with 12 bases between. The CDR3 is 15 amino acids. Germline V gene sequence: CDR1 SGHRS, CDR2 YFSETQ. CDR3 protein: CASSLTTGSQETQYF. DNA of the CDR3: TGCGCCAGCAGCTTGACTACAGGGTCACAAGAGACCCAGTACTTC. The full variable domain, completed using reference TRBV5-1 and TRBJ2-5, is KAGVTQTPRYLIKTRGQQVTLSCSPISGHRSVSWYQQTPGQGLQFLFEYFSETQRNKGNFPGRFSGRQFSNSRSEMNVSTLELGDSALYLCASSLTTGSQETQYFGPGTRLLVL.

This sequence joins TRBV29-1 and TRBJ2-1; unclear D gene. The V end lost 7 bases, the J end lost 3 bases, and 13 bases lay between the germline ends. The CDR3 extends over 13 amino acids. Per germline, CDR1 SQVTM and CDR2 ANQGSEA. DNA of the CDR3: TGCAGCGCAGACGGGCAGTTCTACAATGAGCAGTTCTTC. This codes for CSADGQFYNEQFF.

This clonotype was found a few times. V gene TRBV20-1 combines with J gene TRBJ2-3; the match to TRBD1 covers 8 bases. J was trimmed by 2 bases and V by 4 bases; bases with no gene match: 5. CDR1 and CDR2 (germline): DFQATT, SNEGSKA (reference sequence). This CDR3 contains 14 residues. Here the CDR3 reads CSATGTGTTDTQYF. The CDR3 bases are TGCAGTGCTACCGGGACAGGAACCACAGATACGCAGTATTTT.

This sequence joins TRBV6-1 and TRBJ2-1, with 7 bases lining up with TRBD2. V trimming: 6 bases; J trimming: 4 bases; junction bases outside the gene matches: 9. The CDR3 has 15 amino acids. The V gene's germline CDR1 is MNHNS and CDR2 SASEGT. CDR3 amino acids: CASSPQRDRYNEQFF. The CDR3 DNA is TGTGCCAGCAGCCCTCAGCGGGATCGATACAATGAGCAGTTCTTC.